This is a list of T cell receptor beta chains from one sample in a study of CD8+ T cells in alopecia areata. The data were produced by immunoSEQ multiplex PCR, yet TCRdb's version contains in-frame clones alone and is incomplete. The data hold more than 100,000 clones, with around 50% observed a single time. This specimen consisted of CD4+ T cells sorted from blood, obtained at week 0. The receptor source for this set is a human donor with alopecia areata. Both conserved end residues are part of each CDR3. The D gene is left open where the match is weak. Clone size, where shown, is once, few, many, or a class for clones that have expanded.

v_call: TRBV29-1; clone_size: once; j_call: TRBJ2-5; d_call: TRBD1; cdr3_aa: CSVVRGPGETQYF; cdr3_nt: TGCAGCGTTGTGAGGGGGCCGGGGGAGACCCAGTACTTC
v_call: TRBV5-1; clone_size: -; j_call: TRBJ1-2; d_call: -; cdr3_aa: CASSLAGREGGYTF; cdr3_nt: TGCGCCAGCAGCTTGGCGGGCAGGGAAGGAGGCTACACCTTC
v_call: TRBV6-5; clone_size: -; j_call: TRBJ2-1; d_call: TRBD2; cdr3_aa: CASMGAGGLGNEQFF; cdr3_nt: TGTGCCAGCATGGGAGCGGGGGGGCTCGGCAATGAGCAGTTCTTC
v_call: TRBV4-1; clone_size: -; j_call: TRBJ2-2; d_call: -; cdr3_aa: CASSQGPLWGARGELFF; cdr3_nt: TGCGCCAGCAGCCAAGGACCTCTGTGGGGGGCGCGCGGGGAGCTGTTTTTT
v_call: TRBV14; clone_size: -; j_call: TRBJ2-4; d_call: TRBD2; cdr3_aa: CASSRTPLRERIHKNIQYF; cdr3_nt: TGTGCCAGCAGCCGAACACCCCTGCGGGAGAGGATCCACAAAAACATTCAGTACTTC
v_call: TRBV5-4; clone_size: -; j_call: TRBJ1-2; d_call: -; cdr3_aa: CASSSVSAGSIYGYTF; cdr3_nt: TGTGCCAGCAGCTCTGTTTCGGCAGGGTCGATCTATGGCTACACCTTC
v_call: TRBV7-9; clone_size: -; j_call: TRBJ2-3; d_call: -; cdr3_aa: CASSLEGFSTDTQYF; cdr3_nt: TGTGCCAGCAGCTTAGAGGGTTTTAGCACAGATACGCAGTATTTT
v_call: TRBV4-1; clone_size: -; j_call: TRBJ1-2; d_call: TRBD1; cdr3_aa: CASSQFRQGTGVGYGYTF; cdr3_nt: TGCGCCAGCAGCCAGTTCCGCCAAGGGACAGGGGTCGGCTATGGCTACACCTTC
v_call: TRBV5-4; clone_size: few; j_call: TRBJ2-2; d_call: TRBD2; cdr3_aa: CASSEGLANTGELFF; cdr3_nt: TGTGCCAGCAGCGAGGGACTAGCGAACACCGGGGAGCTGTTTTTT
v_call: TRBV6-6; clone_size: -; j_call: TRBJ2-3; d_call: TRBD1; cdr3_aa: CASSWDRRSTDTQYF; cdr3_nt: TGTGCCAGCAGTTGGGACAGGCGGAGCACAGATACGCAGTATTTT
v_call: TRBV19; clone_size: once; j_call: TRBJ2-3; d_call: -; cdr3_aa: CASSRRQDLRSTDTQYF; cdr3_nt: TGTGCCAGTAGTAGACGACAGGACCTAAGAAGCACAGATACGCAGTATTTT
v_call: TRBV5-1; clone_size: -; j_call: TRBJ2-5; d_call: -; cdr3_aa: CASSAQETQYF; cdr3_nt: TGCGCCAGCAGCGCCCAAGAGACCCAGTACTTC
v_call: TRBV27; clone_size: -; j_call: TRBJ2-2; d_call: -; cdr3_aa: CASSLSWGRSGELFF; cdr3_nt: TGTGCCAGCAGTTTATCGTGGGGGCGGTCCGGGGAGCTGTTTTTT
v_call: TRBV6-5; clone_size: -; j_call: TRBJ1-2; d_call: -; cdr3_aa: CASSSWGVYYGYTF; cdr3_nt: TGTGCCAGCAGTTCTTGGGGAGTATACTATGGCTACACCTTC
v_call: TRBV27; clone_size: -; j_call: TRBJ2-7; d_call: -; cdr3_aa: CASSLKPEGYEQYF; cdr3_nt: TGTGCCAGCAGCCTGAAGCCGGAGGGGTACGAGCAGTACTTC
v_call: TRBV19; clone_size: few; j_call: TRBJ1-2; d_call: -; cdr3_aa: CASQQGNYGYTF; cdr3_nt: TGTGCCAGTCAACAGGGTAACTATGGCTACACCTTC
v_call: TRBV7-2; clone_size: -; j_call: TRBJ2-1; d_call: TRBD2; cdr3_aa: CASSPRGSGGNNEQFF; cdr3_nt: TGTGCCAGCAGCCCTAGGGGTAGCGGGGGCAACAATGAGCAGTTCTTC
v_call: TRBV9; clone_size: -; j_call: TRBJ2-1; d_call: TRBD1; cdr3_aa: CASSVGGRGYSEQFF; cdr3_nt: TGTGCCAGCAGCGTAGGCGGCAGGGGGTACAGTGAGCAGTTCTTC
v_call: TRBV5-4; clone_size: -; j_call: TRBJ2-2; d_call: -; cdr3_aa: CASSFRTGELFF; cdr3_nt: TGTGCCAGCAGTTTCCGCACCGGGGAGCTGTTTTTT
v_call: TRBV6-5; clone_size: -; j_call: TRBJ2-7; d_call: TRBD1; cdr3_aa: CASGTSGGEALEQYF; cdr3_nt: TGTGCCAGCGGGACTTCAGGGGGCGAGGCCCTCGAGCAGTACTTC
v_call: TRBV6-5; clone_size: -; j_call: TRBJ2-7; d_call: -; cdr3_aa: CASSQGRYEQYF; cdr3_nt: TGTGCCAGCAGTCAGGGGAGGTACGAGCAGTACTTC